The entry that follows covers one T cell receptor (beta chain) sequence. The clone's antigen remains unknown. Per-base quality was not reported, and no clone a single base away is much larger than it. To prepare the library, the immunoSEQ multiplex PCR assay was applied. Rearranged TCR beta chain sequences were amplified with the hsTCRB Kit following the manufacturer's protocol. TCRB libraries were sequenced on an Illumina MiSeq. In the original analysis: Demultiplexing, trimming and gene mapping were performed with the kit vendor's proprietary platform. TCRdb's version of the immuneACCESS table is confined to in-frame rearrangements and falls short of the full clone set. An unresolved V gene accounts for under half of the shortfall where checked; the remainder is of unknown origin. Clone size and the V and J calls come from that table; the DNA yielded D and trimming. Counted in this sample were tens of thousands of clones; 84% of them appeared once. The ten largest clones represent approximately 12% of the sample.

From its cysteine to its phenylalanine, the CDR3 spans 13 amino acids. Kept here is only the CDR3 DNA, which spans 39 bases and is read in frame from base 1. Trimming takes 2 bases from V and 8 bases from J, and the germline ends sit 13 bases apart. The germline V gene supplies CDR1 MNHEY and CDR2 SVGAGI. The sample is drawn from a study of a mutant IDH1 vaccine in newly diagnosed glioma (dated by TCRdb to the early 2020s). Regarding the study in general: In the chemotherapy-containing groups, vaccination started alongside temozolomide cycles, whereas in patients who had radiotherapy alone it started 4-6 weeks after radiotherapy. The week-35 safety follow-up took place at visit V12, and the week-47 end of study took place at visit V13. Six visits were used for peripheral blood collection: V03 (baseline), V05, V07, V10, V12 and V13. Longitudinal TCRB deep sequencing was done for about two dozen treated patients, wherever samples were available for exploratory analyses. The 30 to 40 treated patients were approximately 62% male and 37.5% female, with a mean age of around 40 years. Before enrollment, most patients had been given radiochemotherapy with temozolomide as standard therapy, while the rest had received either radiotherapy alone or temozolomide alone. Overall study outcomes, separate from this receptor: Across multiple MHC alleles, vaccine-induced immune responses were seen in just over 90% of patients. Selection of PBMC samples for TCRB deep sequencing was based on availability. Pseudoprogression seemed to be unrelated to changes in the top peripheral T cell clonotypes found by TCRB sequencing. The authors stated that sample limitations prevented analyses of patient blood samples from being reproduced.

The time point label here, explained by the study, means: week 35, safety follow-up. Each vaccine dose, consisting of 300 ug of a 20-mer mutant IDH1 peptide in Montanide, was administered subcutaneously with topical imiquimod. Patients were given eight vaccinations, in weeks 1, 3, 5, 7, 11, 15, 19 and 23, which matched visits V03 through V10. Newly diagnosed WHO grade 3 or 4 IDH1-mutant astrocytomas showing loss of nuclear ATRX were present in the donors. The samples were drawn from NOA16, a multicentre, single-arm, open-label phase I trial in Germany that tested a mutant IDH1 peptide vaccine in humans for the first time. Genomic DNA for TCRB sequencing was extracted from EDTA blood using the DNeasy Blood and Tissue Kit.

This specimen was PBMCs, taken from a glioma patient whose treatment included an IDH1 peptide vaccine. This chain is built from TRBV6-5 and TRBJ2-7; the D gene assignment is ambiguous. The source is a young man with glioma. The bases read TGTGCCAGCAGTTACAGTACCCTGGGTAAGCAGTACTTC. Translated, it reads CASSYSTLGKQYF.